This is a list of T cell receptor beta chains from one sample in a study of blood T cell repertoires in COVID-19. Data came from immunoSEQ multiplex PCR; TCRdb stores just in-frame clones and leaves some out. The table has around 250,000 clones, 80% to 90% seen once. Input material: PBMCs or T cells enriched from blood (not recorded which). These receptors originate from a woman aged 45-65 years who had recovered from COVID-19. Both conserved end residues are part of each CDR3. A D gene is named only where the DNA matches it firmly. Size is stated for part of the rows, as once, few or many counts, or as a class when the clone is expanded.

TRBV6-2/TRBV6-3	NA	TRBJ1-2	NA	CASSYIYGYTF	TGTGCCAGCAGTTACATATATGGCTACACCTTC
TRBV19	NA	TRBJ2-7	TRBD2	CASSMGTAGGYEQYF	TGTGCCAGTAGTATGGGAACAGCGGGAGGGTACGAGCAGTACTTC
TRBV15	NA	TRBJ1-1	TRBD1	CATSSQGATEAFF	TGTGCCACCAGCAGCCAGGGGGCCACTGAAGCTTTCTTT
TRBV28	NA	TRBJ1-2	NA	CASSFAGGVRYGYTF	TGTGCCAGCAGTTTCGCAGGAGGCGTTCGGTATGGCTACACCTTC
TRBV3-1/TRBV3-2	NA	TRBJ1-1	TRBD1	CASSRQGADTEAFF	TGTGCCAGCAGCCGCCAGGGGGCGGACACTGAAGCTTTCTTT
TRBV28	NA	TRBJ2-1	TRBD1	CANADRGAYNEQFF	TGTGCCAACGCAGACAGGGGAGCCTACAATGAGCAGTTCTTC
TRBV7-9	NA	TRBJ1-1	NA	CASSSITEAFF	TGTGCCAGCAGCTCCATCACTGAAGCTTTCTTT
TRBV6-5	NA	TRBJ2-7	TRBD1	CASSLRDRGYEQYF	TGTGCCAGCAGTCTCCGGGACAGGGGCTACGAGCAGTACTTC
TRBV3-1/TRBV3-2	NA	TRBJ1-2	NA	CASSQVRGSGYTF	TGTGCCAGCAGCCAAGTGCGGGGTTCTGGCTACACCTTC
TRBV3-1/TRBV3-2	NA	TRBJ2-7	TRBD2	CASSQGGLLRWQYF	TGTGCCAGCAGCCAGGGGGGACTACTACGATGGCAGTACTTC
TRBV7-4	NA	TRBJ1-4	NA	CASSLRGCEKLFF	TGTGCCAGCAGCTTAAGGGGTTGTGAAAAACTGTTTTTT
TRBV3-1/TRBV3-2	NA	TRBJ2-1	NA	CASSQGRLNEQFF	TGTGCCAGCAGCCAGGGCCGCCTCAATGAGCAGTTCTTC
TRBV3-1/TRBV3-2	once	TRBJ2-7	NA	CASSLKYDSSYEQYF	TGTGCCAGCAGCCTAAAATACGACAGTTCCTACGAGCAGTACTTC
TRBV28	NA	TRBJ2-2	NA	CASSVRRGELFF	TGTGCCAGCAGCGTGAGGCGCGGGGAGCTGTTTTTT
TRBV7-9	NA	TRBJ2-3	TRBD1	CASSPTGYADTQYF	TGTGCCAGCAGCCCGACAGGGTACGCAGATACGCAGTATTTT
TRBV3-1/TRBV3-2	NA	TRBJ1-1	NA	CASSPLSGINTEAFF	TGTGCCAGCAGCCCATTATCGGGGATTAACACTGAAGCTTTCTTT
TRBV5-1	NA	TRBJ2-7	NA	CASSLAGGPTYEQYF	TGCGCCAGCAGCTTGGCCGGGGGTCCCACCTACGAGCAGTACTTC
TRBV19	NA	TRBJ2-7	TRBD2	CASSFRDVGLAKRSYEQYF	TGTGCCAGTAGTTTCCGGGACGTAGGACTAGCGAAGCGGTCCTACGAGCAGTACTTC
TRBV14	NA	TRBJ1-2	NA	CASSQVAGYGYTF	TGTGCCAGCAGCCAAGTAGCGGGATATGGCTACACCTTC
TRBV4-1	NA	TRBJ2-2	TRBD2	CASSQDRLAGGSSKTGELFF	TGCGCCAGCAGCCAAGATCGGCTAGCGGGAGGTTCGTCTAAGACCGGGGAGCTGTTTTTT
TRBV7-2	once	TRBJ1-6	NA	CASSVAAGKNSPLHF	TGTGCCAGCAGCGTGGCGGCAGGGAAGAATTCACCCCTCCACTTT
TRBV5-1	NA	TRBJ1-2	NA	CASSLDSHHYGYTF	TGCGCCAGCAGCTTAGACAGTCACCACTATGGCTACACCTTC
TRBV28	few	TRBJ2-1	TRBD2	CASSFSQRELTEQFF	TGTGCCAGCAGTTTCTCCCAGCGGGAGTTAACTGAGCAGTTCTTC
TRBV19	NA	TRBJ1-5	NA	CASSIDHGGLGNQPQHF	TGTGCCAGTAGTATAGATCACGGAGGCTTGGGCAATCAGCCCCAGCATTTT
TRBV5-1	NA	TRBJ2-1	TRBD2	CASSFGLVLDEQFF	TGCGCCAGCAGCTTCGGACTAGTTTTGGATGAGCAGTTCTTC
TRBV28	NA	TRBJ1-3	NA	CASHSSGNTIYF	TGTGCCAGCCACAGCTCTGGAAACACCATATATTTT
TRBV3-1/TRBV3-2	NA	TRBJ1-1	TRBD1	CASSRAGTGVTEAFF	TGTGCCAGCAGCCGAGCCGGGACAGGGGTTACTGAAGCTTTCTTT
TRBV10-3	few	TRBJ2-1	TRBD1	CAISDSSGGDEQFF	TGTGCCATCAGCGACTCCTCAGGGGGTGATGAGCAGTTCTTC
TRBV28	few	TRBJ1-1	NA	CASRPQRGEAFF	TGTGCCAGCAGACCTCAGAGAGGTGAAGCTTTCTTT
TRBV2	once	TRBJ1-2	TRBD1	CASTTNRGLGYTF	TGTGCCAGCACTACCAACAGGGGGCTCGGCTACACCTTC
TRBV5-1	NA	TRBJ2-7	TRBD2	CASSLTLAGGAYEQYF	TGCGCCAGCAGCCTTACCCTAGCGGGAGGGGCCTACGAGCAGTACTTC
TRBV12-2	NA	TRBJ1-4	NA	CASRLEDRGRGEKLFF	TGTGCAAGTCGCTTAGAAGACAGGGGGCGAGGGGAAAAACTGTTTTTT
TRBV10-3	NA	TRBJ1-1	NA	CAISGRENTEAFF	TGTGCCATCAGCGGGCGGGAGAACACTGAAGCTTTCTTT
TRBV28	NA	TRBJ1-1	TRBD1	CASDVTGGTEAFF	TGTGCCAGCGATGTTACAGGGGGCACTGAAGCTTTCTTT
TRBV11-3	NA	TRBJ1-1	TRBD1	CASSPDRGMNTEAFF	TGTGCCAGCAGCCCGGACAGGGGGATGAACACTGAAGCTTTCTTT
TRBV5-8	NA	TRBJ2-1	TRBD2	CASSLTSGSYNEQFF	TGTGCCAGCAGCTTGACTAGCGGGAGCTACAATGAGCAGTTCTTC
TRBV29-1	few	TRBJ1-4	NA	CSVEVRGRRSNEKLFF	TGCAGCGTTGAGGTCAGGGGACGCCGAAGTAATGAAAAACTGTTTTTT
TRBV4-1	NA	TRBJ1-1	NA	CASSQVFGTRDTEAFF	TGCGCCAGCAGCCAAGTATTTGGGACTAGGGACACTGAAGCTTTCTTT
TRBV4-1	NA	TRBJ2-7	NA	CASSLRTSGDSEQYF	TGCGCCAGCAGCCTCCGTACATCGGGGGACAGCGAGCAGTACTTC
TRBV6-6	NA	TRBJ2-7	NA	CASSSSAGDPYEQYF	TGTGCCAGCAGTTCCTCGGCAGGGGATCCCTACGAGCAGTACTTC
TRBV18	once	TRBJ1-5	NA	CASSPPGGADQPQHF	TGTGCCAGCTCACCCCCGGGGGGCGCGGATCAGCCCCAGCATTTT
TRBV28	NA	TRBJ2-3	TRBD2	CASRRLALSTDTQYF	TGTGCCAGCAGGCGACTAGCGCTTAGCACAGATACGCAGTATTTT
TRBV4-2	once	TRBJ1-1	NA	CASSPTGAHPDTEAFF	TGTGCCAGCAGCCCTACGGGAGCGCACCCAGACACTGAAGCTTTCTTT
TRBV28	once	TRBJ1-2	NA	CASSLRAPYGYTF	TGTGCCAGCAGTTTAAGAGCCCCCTATGGCTACACCTTC
TRBV19	NA	TRBJ1-5	TRBD1	CASSMGNRGGLPQHF	TGTGCCAGTAGTATGGGGAACAGGGGGGGCCTGCCCCAGCATTTT
TRBV12-3/TRBV12-4	once	TRBJ1-2	NA	CASSYSPTGGYTF	TGTGCCAGCAGTTACTCCCCGACGGGTGGCTACACCTTC
TRBV2	NA	TRBJ2-7	NA	CASSLDSSYEQYF	TGTGCCAGCAGCCTAGACTCCTCCTACGAGCAGTACTTC
TRBV11-3	NA	TRBJ1-3	TRBD1	CASSLRLQGAGNTIYF	TGTGCCAGCAGCTTACGGCTTCAGGGGGCGGGAAACACCATATATTTT
TRBV15	NA	TRBJ2-7	NA	CATSRGDFIYEQYF	TGTGCCACCAGCAGAGGAGACTTCATCTACGAGCAGTACTTC